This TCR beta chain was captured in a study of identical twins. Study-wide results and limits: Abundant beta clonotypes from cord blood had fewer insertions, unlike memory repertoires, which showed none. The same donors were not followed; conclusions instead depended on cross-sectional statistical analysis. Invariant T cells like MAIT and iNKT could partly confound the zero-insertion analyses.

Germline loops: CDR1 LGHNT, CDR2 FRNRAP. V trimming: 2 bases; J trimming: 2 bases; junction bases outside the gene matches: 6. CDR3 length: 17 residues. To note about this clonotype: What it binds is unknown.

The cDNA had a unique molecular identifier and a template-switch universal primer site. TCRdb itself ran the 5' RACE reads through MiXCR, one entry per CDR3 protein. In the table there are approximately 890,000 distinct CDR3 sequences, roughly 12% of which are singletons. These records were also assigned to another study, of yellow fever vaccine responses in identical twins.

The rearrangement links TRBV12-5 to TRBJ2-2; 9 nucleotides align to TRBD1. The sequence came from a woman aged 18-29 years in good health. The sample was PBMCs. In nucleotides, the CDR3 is TGTGCTAGTGGTTTGCTCCCACAGGGGGCCAACACCGGGGAGCTGTTTTTT. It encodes CASGLLPQGANTGELFF.